This TCR beta chain was found in a study of blood T cell repertoires in COVID-19. V dropped 2 bases and J dropped 4 bases, with 6 bases sitting between them. The CDR3 is 13 residues long. The germline CDR1 and CDR2 sequences are SGHTA and FQGNSA. TCRdb keeps only in-frame clones here, not all; method: immunoSEQ multiplex PCR. The data hold tens of thousands of clones, with just under 90% observed a single time. The clonotype originates from a man in his forties with COVID-19, enrolled during active disease. Material: peripheral blood. The chain combines TRBV7-2 with TRBJ1-5; D ambiguous. CDR3 protein: CASSLYTNQPQHF. The DNA of the CDR3 is TGTGCCAGCAGCTTATACACGAATCAGCCCCAGCATTTT.